This T cell receptor beta chain was obtained from a study of blood T cell repertoires in COVID-19. CDR1 is SGHNT and CDR2 is YYREEE in the germline V gene (reference sequence). CDR3 length equals 13 residues. V lost 5 bases, J lost 0 bases, and 9 bases lay in between. Here immunoSEQ multiplex PCR was the method, and the copy in TCRdb shows in-frame clones only, minus some. Here the sample spans 180,000 or so clones, 80% to 85% being singletons. This sequence originates from a woman between 40 and 50 years old with COVID-19, enrolled during active disease. The rearrangement joins TRBV5-4 to TRBJ2-7, with a weak D call TRBD2 (6 bases). The sample comprised peripheral blood. The CDR3 here is CASSWGDSYEQYF. The CDR3 DNA follows: TGTGCCAGCAGTTGGGGGGACTCCTACGAGCAGTACTTC. Supplemented by reference TRBV5-4 and TRBJ2-7, the full variable domain reads ETGVTQSPTHLIKTRGQQVTLRCSSQSGHNTVSWYQQALGQGPQFIFQYYREEENGRGNFPPRFSGLQFPNYSSELNVNALELDDSALYLCASSWGDSYEQYFGPGTRLTVT.